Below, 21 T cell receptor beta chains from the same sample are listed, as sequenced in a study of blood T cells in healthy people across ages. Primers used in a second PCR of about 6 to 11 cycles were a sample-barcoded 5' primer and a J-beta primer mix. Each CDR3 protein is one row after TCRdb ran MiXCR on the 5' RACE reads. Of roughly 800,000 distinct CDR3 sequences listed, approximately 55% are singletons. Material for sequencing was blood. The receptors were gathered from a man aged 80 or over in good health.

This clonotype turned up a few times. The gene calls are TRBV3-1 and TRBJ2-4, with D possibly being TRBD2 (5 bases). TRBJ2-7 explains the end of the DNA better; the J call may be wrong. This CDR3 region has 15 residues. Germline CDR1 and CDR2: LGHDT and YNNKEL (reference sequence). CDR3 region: CASSQGRLARYEQYF. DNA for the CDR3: TGTGCCAGCAGCCAAGGGCGGTTAGCGAGGTACGAGCAGTACTTC.

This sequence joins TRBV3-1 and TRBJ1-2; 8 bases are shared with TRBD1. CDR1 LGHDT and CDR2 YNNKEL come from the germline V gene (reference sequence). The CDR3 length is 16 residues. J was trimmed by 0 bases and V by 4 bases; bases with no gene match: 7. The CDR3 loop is CASSPHRGATNYGYTF. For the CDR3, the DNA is TGTGCCAGCAGCCCCCACAGGGGGGCAACTAACTATGGCTACACCTTC.

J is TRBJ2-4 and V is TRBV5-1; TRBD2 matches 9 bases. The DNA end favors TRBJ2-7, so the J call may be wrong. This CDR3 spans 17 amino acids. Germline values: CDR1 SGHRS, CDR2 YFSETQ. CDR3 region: CASSLAGASGINHEQYF. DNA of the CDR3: TGCGCCAGCAGCTTGGCGGGTGCTAGCGGGATTAACCACGAGCAGTACTTC.

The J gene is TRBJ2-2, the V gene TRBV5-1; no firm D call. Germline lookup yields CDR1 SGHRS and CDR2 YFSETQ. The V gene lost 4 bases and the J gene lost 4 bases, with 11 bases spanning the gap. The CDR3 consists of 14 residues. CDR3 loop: CASSAGLSTGELFF. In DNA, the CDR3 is TGCGCCAGCAGCGCTGGGTTGAGCACCGGGGAGCTGTTTTTT.

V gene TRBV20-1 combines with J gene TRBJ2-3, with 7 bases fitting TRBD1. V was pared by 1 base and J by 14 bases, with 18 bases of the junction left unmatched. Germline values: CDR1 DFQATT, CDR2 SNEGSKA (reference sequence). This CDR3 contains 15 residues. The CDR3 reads CSARVRTGEHRYAYF. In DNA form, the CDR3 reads TGCAGTGCTAGAGTTCGAACAGGGGAGCACAGATACGCGTATTTT.

CDR3: CAGGTRGTDTQYF. The CDR3 bases are TGTGCCGGCGGGACGAGAGGCACAGATACGCAGTATTTT. This chain links TRBV5-5 with TRBJ2-3, with a weak D call TRBD2 (6 bases). The V gene's germline CDR1 is SGHKS and CDR2 YYEKEE (reference sequence). The CDR3 loop spans 13 amino acids. V was shortened by 10 bases and J by 1 base, with 13 bases between the two germline ends.

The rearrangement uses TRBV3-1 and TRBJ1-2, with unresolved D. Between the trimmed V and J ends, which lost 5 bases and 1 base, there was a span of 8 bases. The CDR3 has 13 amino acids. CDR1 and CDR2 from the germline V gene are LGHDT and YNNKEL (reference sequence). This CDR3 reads CASSTQSNYGYTF. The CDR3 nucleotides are TGTGCCAGCAGCACACAGAGTAACTATGGCTACACCTTC.

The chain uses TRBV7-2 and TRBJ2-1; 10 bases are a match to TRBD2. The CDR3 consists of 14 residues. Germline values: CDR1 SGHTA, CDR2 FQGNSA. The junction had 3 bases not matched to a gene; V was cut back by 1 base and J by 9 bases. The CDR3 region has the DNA TGTGCCAGCAGCTTAGTAGCTAGCGGGAGTGAGCAGTTCTTC. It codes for CASSLVASGSEQFF.

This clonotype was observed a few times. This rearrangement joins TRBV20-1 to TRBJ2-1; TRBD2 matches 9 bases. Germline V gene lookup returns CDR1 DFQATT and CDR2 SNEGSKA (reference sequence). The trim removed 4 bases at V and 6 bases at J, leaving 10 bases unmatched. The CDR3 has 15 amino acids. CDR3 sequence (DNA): TGCAGTGCTACCCCTTATGCGGGAGGGCCCAATGAGCAGTTCTTC. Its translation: CSATPYAGGPNEQFF.

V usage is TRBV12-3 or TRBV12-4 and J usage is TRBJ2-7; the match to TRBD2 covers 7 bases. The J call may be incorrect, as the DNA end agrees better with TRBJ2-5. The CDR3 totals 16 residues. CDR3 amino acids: CASSFSRDYKWETQYF. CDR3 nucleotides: TGTGCCAGCAGCTTTTCTCGGGACTACAAGTGGGAGACCCAGTACTTC.

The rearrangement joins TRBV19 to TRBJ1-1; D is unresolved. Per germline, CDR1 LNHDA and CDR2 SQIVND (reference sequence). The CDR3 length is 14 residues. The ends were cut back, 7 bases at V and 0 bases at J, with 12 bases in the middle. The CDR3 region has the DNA TGTGCCAGTACAGGACCGAGGCTGAACACTGAAGCTTTCTTT. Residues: CASTGPRLNTEAFF.

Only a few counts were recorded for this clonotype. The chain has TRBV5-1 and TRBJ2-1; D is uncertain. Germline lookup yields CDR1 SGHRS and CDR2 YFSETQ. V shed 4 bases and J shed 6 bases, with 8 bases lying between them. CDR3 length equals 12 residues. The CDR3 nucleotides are TGCGCCAGCAGCCTCCCCAGCAATGAGCAGTTCTTC. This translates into CASSLPSNEQFF.

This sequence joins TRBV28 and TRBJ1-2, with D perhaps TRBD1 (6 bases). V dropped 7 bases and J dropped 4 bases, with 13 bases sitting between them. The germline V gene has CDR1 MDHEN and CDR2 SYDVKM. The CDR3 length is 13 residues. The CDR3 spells CASIGQRGYGYTF. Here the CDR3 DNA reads TGTGCCAGCATTGGACAGAGGGGCTATGGCTACACCTTC.

In DNA form, the CDR3 reads TGTGCCAGCAGCCGGCGTTGGGATCAGCCCCAGCATTTT. Protein: CASSRRWDQPQHF. The chain employs TRBV27 and TRBJ1-5; no clear D. The germline CDR1 and CDR2 sequences are MNHEY and SMNVEV (reference sequence). Trimming took 6 bases from V and 5 from J, leaving 11 bases between them. The CDR3 runs to 13 residues.

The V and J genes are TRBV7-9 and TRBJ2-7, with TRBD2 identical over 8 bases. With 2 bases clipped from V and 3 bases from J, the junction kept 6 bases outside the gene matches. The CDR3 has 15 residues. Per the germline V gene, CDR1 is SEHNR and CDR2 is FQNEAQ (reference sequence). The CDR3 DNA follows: TGTGCCAGCAGCTTAAAGCGGGGGCTCTTCTACGAGCAGTACTTC. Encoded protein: CASSLKRGLFYEQYF.

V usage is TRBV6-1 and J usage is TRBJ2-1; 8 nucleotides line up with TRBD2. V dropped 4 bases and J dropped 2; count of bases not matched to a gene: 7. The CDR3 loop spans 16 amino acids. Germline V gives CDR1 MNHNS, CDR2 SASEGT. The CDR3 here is CASSASSGSPYNEQFF. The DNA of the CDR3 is TGTGCCAGCAGTGCGTCGAGCGGGAGCCCCTACAATGAGCAGTTCTTC.

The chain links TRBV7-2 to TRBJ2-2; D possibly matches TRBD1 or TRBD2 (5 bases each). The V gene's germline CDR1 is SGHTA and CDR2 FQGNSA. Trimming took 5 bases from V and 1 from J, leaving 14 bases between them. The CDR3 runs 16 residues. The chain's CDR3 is CASSITGGLNTGELFF. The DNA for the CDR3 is TGTGCCAGCAGCATCACAGGTGGACTGAACACCGGGGAGCTGTTTTTT.

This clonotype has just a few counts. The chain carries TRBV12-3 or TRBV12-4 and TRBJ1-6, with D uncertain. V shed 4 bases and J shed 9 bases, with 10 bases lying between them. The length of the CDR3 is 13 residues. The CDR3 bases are TGTGCCAGCAGTTCCACGCCTGGTTCACCCCTCCACTTT. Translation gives CASSSTPGSPLHF.

The CDR3 DNA reads TGCGCCAGCAGCACCTTGACAAGCCAAGAGACCCAGTACTTC. Encoded protein: CASSTLTSQETQYF. This chain joins TRBV5-1 and TRBJ2-5; no reliable D call. Germline CDR1 reads SGHRS; CDR2 reads YFSETQ. CDR3 size: 14 residues. V gave up 4 bases and J gave up 1 base, with 11 bases separating them.

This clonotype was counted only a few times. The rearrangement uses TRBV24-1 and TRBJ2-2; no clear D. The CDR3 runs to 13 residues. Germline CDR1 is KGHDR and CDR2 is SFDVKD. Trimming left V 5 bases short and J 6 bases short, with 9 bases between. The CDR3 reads CATSAPAAGELFF. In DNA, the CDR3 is TGTGCCACCAGTGCCCCTGCGGCCGGGGAGCTGTTTTTT.

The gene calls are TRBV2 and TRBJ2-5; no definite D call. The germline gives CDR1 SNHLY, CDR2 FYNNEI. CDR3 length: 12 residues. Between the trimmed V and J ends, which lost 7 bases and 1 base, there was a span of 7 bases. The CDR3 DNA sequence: TGTGCCAGCACGGATCTCCAAGAGACCCAGTACTTC. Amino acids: CASTDLQETQYF.